A selection of T cell receptor beta chains follows, all from one sample in a study of cytomegalovirus exposure and HLA in healthy donors. Assay used: immunoSEQ multiplex PCR; TCRdb lists only in-frame clones, some missing. The sample contains 150,000 to 200,000 clones, over 75% of which appear only once. Sequencing was done on a sample of PBMCs. These receptors were obtained from a woman aged 50 to 60 in good health and CMV-seronegative. Both conserved end residues are part of each CDR3. A D gene is named only where the DNA matches it firmly. The size entry is marked missing in some rows and otherwise reads once, few, many or a size class.

V gene	J gene	D gene	clone size	CDR3 protein	CDR3 DNA
TRBV18	TRBJ1-2	-	-	CASSPGPDPYGYTF	TGTGCCAGCTCACCGGGCCCGGATCCCTATGGCTACACCTTC
TRBV28	TRBJ2-1	TRBD2	once	CASSLTSGKDNEQFF	TGTGCCAGCAGTTTGACTAGCGGGAAGGACAATGAGCAGTTCTTC
TRBV6-5	TRBJ1-5	TRBD1	-	CASSSDREDQPQHF	TGTGCCAGCAGTTCGGACAGGGAAGATCAGCCCCAGCATTTT
TRBV15	TRBJ1-2	TRBD1	-	CATSRDPVRTGVSRVNYGYTF	TGTGCCACCAGCAGAGATCCGGTTAGGACAGGGGTTTCCCGAGTAAACTATGGCTACACCTTC
TRBV5-1	TRBJ1-1	-	-	CASSPGGALNTEAFF	TGCGCCAGCAGCCCGGGGGGAGCACTGAACACTGAAGCTTTCTTT
TRBV30	TRBJ2-5	TRBD2	-	CARSRTSQETQYF	TGTGCCCGCTCGCGGACTAGCCAAGAGACCCAGTACTTC
TRBV19	TRBJ2-1	TRBD2	-	CASSLRLAGGNEQFF	TGTGCCAGTAGTCTTCGACTAGCGGGAGGTAATGAGCAGTTCTTC
TRBV7-3	TRBJ1-1	-	-	CASSLIQGTTEAFF	TGTGCCAGCAGCTTAATTCAGGGAACCACTGAAGCTTTCTTT
TRBV28	TRBJ2-3	-	once	CASSLWGAGEGTDTQYF	TGTGCCAGCAGTTTATGGGGAGCGGGCGAGGGAACAGATACGCAGTATTTT
TRBV27	TRBJ1-3	-	-	CASRPRVNSGNTIYF	TGTGCCAGCAGACCGCGAGTAAACTCTGGAAACACCATATATTTT
TRBV15	TRBJ2-7	-	-	CATSRGTRGDEQYF	TGTGCCACCAGCAGAGGTACCAGGGGCGACGAGCAGTACTTC
TRBV25-1	TRBJ2-7	-	-	CASSESGGSMYEQYF	TGTGCCAGCAGTGAATCGGGGGGCTCTATGTACGAGCAGTACTTC
TRBV5-1	TRBJ2-1	TRBD2	once	CASSLVFGGRNNEQFF	TGCGCCAGCAGCTTGGTGTTCGGCGGGAGAAACAATGAGCAGTTCTTC
TRBV5-4	TRBJ2-3	TRBD2	-	CASSLSPSGSTDTQYF	TGTGCCAGCAGCTTATCCCCTAGCGGGAGCACAGATACGCAGTATTTT
TRBV6-6	TRBJ1-3	-	-	CASRPGGSGNTIYF	TGTGCCAGCAGACCCGGGGGTTCTGGAAACACCATATATTTT
TRBV9	TRBJ2-5	-	-	CASSSHQWETQYF	TGTGCCAGCAGCTCGCACCAGTGGGAGACCCAGTACTTC
TRBV19	TRBJ1-5	TRBD1	-	CASSIGTDNQPQHF	TGTGCCAGTAGTATCGGGACAGATAATCAGCCCCAGCATTTT
TRBV15	TRBJ2-7	-	-	CATSRDSRRASSYEQYF	TGTGCCACCAGCAGAGATTCTCGCAGGGCAAGCTCCTACGAGCAGTACTTC
TRBV5-4	TRBJ1-2	-	-	CASSPNPTVYDYTF	TGTGCCAGCAGCCCCAACCCGACAGTCTATGACTACACCTTC
TRBV6-1	TRBJ1-2	-	-	CASSVEYRADYGYTF	TGTGCCAGCAGTGTTGAGTACAGGGCCGACTATGGCTACACCTTC
TRBV7-2	TRBJ1-5	-	once	CASSLGANQPQHF	TGTGCCAGCAGCCTGGGGGCCAATCAGCCCCAGCATTTT
TRBV6-1	TRBJ1-2	TRBD1	-	CAGSVLGQGSYGYTF	TGTGCCGGCAGTGTCCTGGGACAGGGTAGCTATGGCTACACCTTC
TRBV18	TRBJ1-1	-	few	CASSPSGRVKTEAFF	TGTGCCAGCTCACCCTCCGGCAGGGTGAAAACTGAAGCTTTCTTT
TRBV18	TRBJ1-1	-	-	CASSPPRGNTEAFF	TGTGCCAGCTCTCCCCCTCGGGGAAACACTGAAGCTTTCTTT
TRBV19	TRBJ2-2	TRBD2	-	CASGRLAGGGTGELFF	TGTGCCAGTGGGAGACTAGCGGGAGGGGGCACCGGGGAGCTGTTTTTT
TRBV28	TRBJ2-7	TRBD1	-	CASRLGQMPRYEQYF	TGTGCCAGCAGACTGGGACAGATGCCAAGGTACGAGCAGTACTTC
TRBV28	TRBJ2-3	-	-	CASSHRQTALF	TGTGCCAGCAGTCACCGACAGACTGCCCTATTT
TRBV4-3	TRBJ2-2	-	-	CASSQGQDTGELFF	TGCGCCAGCAGCCAAGGACAGGACACCGGGGAGCTGTTTTTT
TRBV5-1	TRBJ1-6	TRBD1	-	CASSPPTGGNSPLHF	TGCGCCAGCAGCCCCCCGACAGGGGGAAATTCACCCCTCCACTTT
TRBV28	TRBJ1-5	TRBD1	-	CASRGDRFRQPQHF	TGTGCCAGCAGGGGGGACAGATTTAGACAGCCCCAGCATTTT
TRBV6-5	TRBJ2-3	TRBD2	-	CASSLRTSGTGDTQYF	TGTGCCAGCAGTTTAAGGACTAGCGGGACGGGGGATACGCAGTATTTT
TRBV6-4	TRBJ2-5	TRBD2	-	CASSEVRLAGPGWETQYF	TGTGCCAGCAGTGAAGTCCGGCTAGCGGGACCTGGATGGGAGACCCAGTACTTC
TRBV10-2	TRBJ2-7	-	-	CASRAGGGYEQYF	TGCGCCAGCAGAGCTGGGGGCGGCTACGAGCAGTACTTC
TRBV28	TRBJ1-2	-	-	CASSLATGYGYTF	TGTGCCAGCAGTTTAGCCACTGGCTATGGCTACACCTTC
TRBV6-6	TRBJ1-3	-	-	CASSTGGGNTIYF	TGTGCCAGCAGCACCGGAGGCGGAAACACCATATATTTT
TRBV7-3	TRBJ2-5	TRBD2	-	CASSSRRTSGIQETQYF	TGTGCCAGCAGCTCTAGACGGACTAGCGGGATTCAAGAGACCCAGTACTTC
TRBV28	TRBJ2-7	TRBD1	-	CASSYRDRAYEQYF	TGTGCCAGCAGTTACCGGGACAGGGCCTACGAGCAGTACTTC
TRBV5-8	TRBJ2-5	TRBD1	few	CASSTTGGAGWWAQETQYF	TGTGCCAGCAGCACCACAGGGGGCGCGGGCTGGTGGGCCCAAGAGACCCAGTACTTC
TRBV7-9	TRBJ1-3	-	-	CASSKDSFGNTIYF	TGTGCCAGCAGTAAGGACAGTTTTGGAAACACCATATATTTT
TRBV30	TRBJ2-7	TRBD2	-	CAWSVYRTGGPYEQYF	TGTGCCTGGAGTGTATACCGCACGGGGGGGCCCTACGAGCAGTACTTC
TRBV19	TRBJ1-5	-	-	CASSHSHSNQPQHF	TGTGCCAGTAGTCACAGTCATAGCAATCAGCCCCAGCATTTT
TRBV6-1	TRBJ2-7	TRBD2	-	CASSEPSGTPYEQYF	TGTGCCAGCAGTGAACCCAGCGGGACGCCCTACGAGCAGTACTTC
TRBV7-9	TRBJ1-5	-	-	CASSLGQGPNQPQHF	TGTGCCAGCAGCTTAGGTCAGGGGCCCAATCAGCCCCAGCATTTT
TRBV7-7	TRBJ2-5	TRBD2	-	CASSPAGEGETQYF	TGTGCCAGCAGCCCTGCGGGAGAGGGAGAGACCCAGTACTTC
TRBV2	TRBJ2-7	TRBD2	-	CASSEGTSGSYEQYF	TGTGCCAGCAGTGAGGGGACTAGCGGGAGCTACGAGCAGTACTTC
TRBV4-1	TRBJ2-7	-	-	CASSQDRERSYEQYF	TGCGCCAGCAGCCAAGATCGTGAGAGGTCCTACGAGCAGTACTTC
TRBV28	TRBJ1-3	-	-	CASSFRGTGGNTIYF	TGTGCCAGCAGTTTCAGGGGAACTGGAGGAAACACCATATATTTT
TRBV28	TRBJ1-6	-	-	CASKLAGTNSPLHF	TGTGCCAGCAAGCTGGCAGGTACGAATTCACCCCTCCACTTT